The table lists the clone carrying this T cell receptor (beta chain) with a count of one. The target antigen is unknown. This record comes from a study of T cell responses to AZD1222 COVID-19 vaccine. General study findings and limits: Nearly half of the spike-specific TCRs reportedly recognize variant regions that carry no mutations. Compared with day 0, the breadth and depth of the Spike-specific TCR repertoire rose significantly after two doses of AZD1222. None of the repertoires were sampled until the peak T cell response had passed.

Measured with immunoSEQ multiplex PCR; TCRdb has only the in-frame clones, and not every one. Of roughly 200,000 clones in the sample, almost 90% were seen once. This CDR3 has 15 amino acids. The germline CDR1 and CDR2 sequences are SGHRS and YFSETQ. V was pared by 7 bases and J by 5 bases, with 20 bases between. The material was peripheral blood, obtained on day 0 of AZD1222 vaccination. The chain uses TRBV5-1 and TRBJ2-3; a possible D gene is TRBD2 (6 bases). This TCR was sampled from an adult in good health. CDR3 coding DNA: TGCGCCAGCTATCCCGGGGGTCCTCCCGGAGATACGCAGTATTTT. Its protein product is CASYPGGPPGDTQYF. The variable domain in full, completed from reference TRBV5-1 and TRBJ2-3, reads KAGVTQTPRYLIKTRGQQVTLSCSPISGHRSVSWYQQTPGQGLQFLFEYFSETQRNKGNFPGRFSGRQFSNSRSEMNVSTLELGDSALYLCASYPGGPPGDTQYFGPGTRLTVL.